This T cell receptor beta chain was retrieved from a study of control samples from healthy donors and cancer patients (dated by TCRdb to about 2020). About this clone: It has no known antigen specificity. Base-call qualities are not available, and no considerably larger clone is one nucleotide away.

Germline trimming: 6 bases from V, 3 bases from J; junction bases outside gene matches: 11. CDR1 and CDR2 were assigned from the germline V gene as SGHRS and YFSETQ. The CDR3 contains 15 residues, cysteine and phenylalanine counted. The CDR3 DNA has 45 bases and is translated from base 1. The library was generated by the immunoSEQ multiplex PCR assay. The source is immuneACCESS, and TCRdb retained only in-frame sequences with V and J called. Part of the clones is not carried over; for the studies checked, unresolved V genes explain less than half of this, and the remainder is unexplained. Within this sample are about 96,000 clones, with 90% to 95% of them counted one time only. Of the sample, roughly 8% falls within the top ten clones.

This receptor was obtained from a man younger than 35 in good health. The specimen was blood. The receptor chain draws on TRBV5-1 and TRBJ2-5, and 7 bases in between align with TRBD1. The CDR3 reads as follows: CASKQGSRTEETQYF. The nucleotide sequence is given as TGCGCCAGCAAACAGGGGAGTCGGACAGAAGAGACCCAGTACTTC. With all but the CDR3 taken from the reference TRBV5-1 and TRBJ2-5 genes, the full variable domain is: KAGVTQTPRYLIKTRGQQVTLSCSPISGHRSVSWYQQTPGQGLQFLFEYFSETQRNKGNFPGRFSGRQFSNSRSEMNVSTLELGDSALYLCASKQGSRTEETQYFGPGTRLLVL.